Listed here are 4 T cell receptor beta chains from one sample, sequenced in a study of cytomegalovirus exposure and HLA in healthy donors. Primers: 60 Vbeta forward and 13 Jbeta reverse. Sequencing was performed with immunoSEQ multiplex PCR; in TCRdb, only in-frame clones are kept and a portion is missing. The sample holds about 160,000 clones, roughly 82% seen once. Material: PBMCs. These receptors were obtained from a girl aged 10-17 years in good health and CMV-seropositive.

The chain couples TRBV5-6 to TRBJ2-3; TRBD1 agrees at 8 bases. The germline V gene encodes CDR1 SGHDT and CDR2 YYEEEE. Losses at the gene ends were 1 base for V and 0 bases for J; bases not matched to a gene: 7. The CDR3 contains 17 residues. CDR3 sequence reads: CASSLRQGAYSTDTQYF. CDR3 in DNA: TGTGCCAGCAGCTTGCGGCAGGGGGCTTATAGCACAGATACGCAGTATTTT.

J is TRBJ2-7 and V is TRBV4-3; a weak D match, TRBD2 (5 bases). Trimming stripped 0 bases from V and 2 bases from J, with 8 bases between. The CDR3 length is 14 residues. Germline lookup yields CDR1 LGHNA and CDR2 YSLEER. The CDR3 region is CASSQDLEAYEQYF. CDR3 sequence (DNA): TGCGCCAGCAGCCAAGACCTGGAGGCCTACGAGCAGTACTTC.

This sequence joins TRBV5-4 and TRBJ2-1, with a tentative D call TRBD2 (6 bases). The CDR3 consists of 17 residues. Germline V gene sequence: CDR1 SGHNT, CDR2 YYREEE (reference sequence). V was cut by 3 bases and J by 3 bases, with 19 bases left in between. CDR3 loop: CASSWGSGSGLYNEQFF. Written as DNA, the CDR3 is TGTGCCAGCAGCTGGGGCAGCGGTAGCGGACTCTACAATGAGCAGTTCTTC.

This clone was recorded once. This rearrangement joins TRBV5-3 to TRBJ2-2, with 8 bases matching TRBD2. TRBV5-3 is recorded as an ORF, its role being uncertain. J lost 7 bases, V lost 5 bases, and 19 bases had no gene match. The CDR3 totals 18 residues. The CDR3 coding sequence is TGTGCCAGAAGACCCCGTTGCCTTCGAGCGGGAGCGGGCGGGGAGCTGTTTTTT. Amino acid sequence: CARRPRCLRAGAGGELFF.